What follows are 17 T cell receptor beta chains derived from one specimen sequenced in a study of blood T cell repertoires in COVID-19. Method: immunoSEQ multiplex PCR; TCRdb's copy keeps in-frame clones and lacks some. The sample lists a few hundred thousand clones; 80% were seen once. Source material: PBMCs or T cells enriched from blood (not recorded which). These receptors all stem from a woman between 40 and 50 years old with acute COVID-19.

V is TRBV11-2 and J is TRBJ2-2, with a tentative D call TRBD2 (6 bases). V was trimmed by 5 bases and J by 6 bases, leaving 19 bases between them. In germline, CDR1 is SGHAT, CDR2 FQNNGV. The CDR3 sequence is 16 residues long. This CDR3 is CASSRVLAGWAGELFF. In DNA form, the CDR3 reads TGTGCCAGCAGCCGTGTGTTGGCGGGATGGGCCGGGGAGCTGTTTTTT.

The chain employs TRBV5-1 and TRBJ2-2, with D perhaps matching TRBD2 (5 bases). This CDR3 region has 13 residues. The germline CDR1 and CDR2 sequences are SGHRS and YFSETQ. V lost 0 bases, J lost 6 bases, and 6 bases lay in between. The CDR3 region has the DNA TGCGCCAGCAGCTTGGTCGGGGCCGGGGAGCTGTTTTTT. Translation: CASSLVGAGELFF. Full variable domain (remainder filled in from reference TRBV5-1 and TRBJ2-2): KAGVTQTPRYLIKTRGQQVTLSCSPISGHRSVSWYQQTPGQGLQFLFEYFSETQRNKGNFPGRFSGRQFSNSRSEMNVSTLELGDSALYLCASSLVGAGELFFGEGSRLTVL.

V usage is TRBV11-2 and J usage is TRBJ1-2, with D tentatively TRBD1 (6 bases). The CDR3 consists of 14 residues. The germline V and J ends were trimmed by 1 base and 5 bases, with 11 bases remaining between them. Per germline, CDR1 SGHAT and CDR2 FQNNGV. The DNA of the CDR3 is TGTGCCAGCAGCTTAGTGGACAGATCATATGGCTACACCTTC. It codes for CASSLVDRSYGYTF.

CDR3 region: CASSQVFGAGVTDTQYF. The CDR3 region has the DNA TGTGCCAGCAGCCAAGTATTCGGTGCGGGAGTCACAGATACGCAGTATTTT. The rearrangement links TRBV4-2 to TRBJ2-3; 7 bases line up with TRBD2. CDR3 length: 17 amino acids. The germline V gene encodes CDR1 LGHNA and CDR2 YNFKEQ. J lost 2 bases, V lost 1 base, and 9 bases had no gene match.

The V and J genes are TRBV11-2 and TRBJ1-1, with D perhaps matching TRBD1 (6 bases). Trimming removed 3 bases at V and 11 bases at J, with 19 bases between. The germline CDR1 and CDR2 sequences are SGHAT and FQNNGV. The CDR3 extends over 14 amino acids. CDR3 DNA sequence: TGTGCCAGCAGCTTGGGGAGAACAGGGATCGGGGCTTTCTTT. Protein sequence: CASSLGRTGIGAFF.

The chain carries TRBV19 and TRBJ1-4; D may be TRBD1 (5 bases). V was shortened by 0 bases and J by 8 bases, with 7 bases between the two germline ends. CDR1 LNHDA and CDR2 SQIVND come from the germline V gene (reference sequence). The CDR3 is 13 amino acids. The CDR3 here is CASSIDQGEKLFF. The CDR3 bases are TGTGCCAGTAGTATAGATCAGGGAGAAAAACTGTTTTTT.

The chain carries TRBV2 and TRBJ2-1, with 8 positions matching TRBD2. The CDR3 sequence is 15 residues long. Per germline, CDR1 SNHLY and CDR2 FYNNEI. Unmatched junction bases numbered 13, after V lost 5 bases and J lost 10 bases. Written as DNA, the CDR3 is TGTGCCAGCAGTACTACTAGCGGCTTTTTGGGGGAGCAGTTCTTC. This sequence encodes CASSTTSGFLGEQFF. The full variable domain, completed using reference TRBV2 and TRBJ2-1, is EPEVTQTPSHQVTQMGQEVILRCVPISNHLYFYWYRQILGQKVEFLVSFYNNEISEKSEIFDDQFSVERPDGSNFTLKIRSTKLEDSAMYFCASSTTSGFLGEQFFGPGTRLTVL.

The genes are TRBV19 and TRBJ2-5; D unresolved. Trimming cost V 4 bases and J 5 bases, with 11 bases left between them. Looked up from germline, CDR1 is LNHDA and CDR2 is SQIVND (reference sequence). The CDR3 is made up of 13 amino acids. The CDR3, as DNA: TGTGCCAGTAGTAAGAGACAACGTGAGACCCAGTACTTC. This sequence encodes CASSKRQRETQYF. Based on the CDR3 plus reference TRBV19 and TRBJ2-5, the full variable domain is DGGITQSPKYLFRKEGQNVTLSCEQNLNHDAMYWYRQDPGQGLRLIYYSQIVNDFQKGDIAEGYSVSREKKESFPLTVTSAQKNPTAFYLCASSKRQRETQYFGPGTRLLVL.

The chain combines TRBV19 with TRBJ2-7; D call uncertain. This CDR3 has 13 amino acids. V was shortened by 9 bases and J by 1 base, with 13 bases between the two germline ends. CDR1 and CDR2 (germline): LNHDA, SQIVND (reference sequence). The CDR3 sequence: CASRVAGSYEQYF. Written as DNA, the CDR3 is TGTGCCAGCAGAGTGGCAGGTTCCTACGAGCAGTACTTC.

This chain links TRBV6-2 or TRBV6-3 with TRBJ1-2; D not certain. This CDR3 is 13 amino acids long. The V gene's germline CDR1 is MNHEY and CDR2 SVGEGT. The germline V and J ends were trimmed by 5 bases and 4 bases, with 11 bases remaining between them. DNA of the CDR3: TGTGCCAGCAGTGGCGGGATTATCTATGGCTACACCTTC. Translating it yields CASSGGIIYGYTF.

The gene calls are TRBV10-1 and TRBJ1-1; D might be TRBD1 (6 bases). CDR1 and CDR2 from the germline V gene are WNHNN and SYGVQD (reference sequence). This CDR3 contains 14 residues. V lost 0 bases, J lost 8 bases, and 13 bases lay in between. Here the CDR3 reads CASSESLAGVEAFF. For the CDR3, the DNA is TGCGCCAGCAGTGAGTCTCTCGCAGGGGTGGAAGCTTTCTTT.

This clone has just a few counts. Distinct nucleotide sequences in the sample also encode this CDR3. The V and J genes are TRBV7-9 and TRBJ1-1; 10 positions agree with TRBD1. Trimming removed 2 bases from V and 4 bases from J; junction bases left unmatched: 4. The germline V gene encodes CDR1 SEHNR and CDR2 FQNEAQ (reference sequence). This CDR3 has 15 amino acids. CDR3 sequence: CASSLSRTGGTEAFF. The CDR3 DNA follows: TGTGCCAGCAGCTTATCAAGGACAGGGGGCACTGAAGCTTTCTTT.

This clone was detected a few times. This sequence joins TRBV7-9 and TRBJ2-7, with TRBD1 as a possible D gene (5 bases). Germline CDR1 SEHNR, CDR2 FQNEAQ (reference sequence). This CDR3 is 14 amino acids long. The germline V and J ends were trimmed by 3 bases and 3 bases, with 12 bases remaining between them. As DNA, the CDR3 is TGTGCCAGCAGCTTTTTAGTCCAGGGCTACGAGCAGTACTTC. As protein: CASSFLVQGYEQYF.

This clone is a singleton in its sample. The V call is TRBV6-5, the J call TRBJ1-1; TRBD1 might be the D (5 bases). Germline V gene data show CDR1 as MNHEY and CDR2 as SVGAGI. V was clipped by 10 bases and J by 1 base, with 10 bases between them. The CDR3 loop spans 12 amino acids. The CDR3 is CATKTANTEAFF. The CDR3 coding sequence is TGTGCCACCAAGACAGCGAACACTGAAGCTTTCTTT.

The V call is TRBV4-2, the J call TRBJ1-2, with 7 bases matching TRBD1. Germline trimming cut 3 bases from V and 4 bases from J; bases unmatched to any gene: 14. The CDR3 extends over 17 amino acids. Germline V gene sequence: CDR1 LGHNA, CDR2 YNFKEQ. The CDR3 sequence: CASSQDLTGDSGYGYTF. In nucleotides, the CDR3 is TGTGCCAGCAGCCAGGACCTAACAGGGGATAGTGGCTATGGCTACACCTTC.

This sequence joins TRBV30 and TRBJ1-2, with unresolved D. V was shortened by 2 bases and J by 0 bases, with 7 bases between the two germline ends. The CDR3 extends over 13 amino acids. Germline V lookup: CDR1 GTSNPN, CDR2 SVGIG (reference sequence). CDR3 sequence reads: CAWSPSANYGYTF. DNA for the CDR3: TGTGCCTGGAGTCCTTCGGCTAACTATGGCTACACCTTC.

The genes are TRBV2 and TRBJ1-1, with 10 bases fitting TRBD1. The junction had 12 bases not matched to a gene; V was cut back by 5 bases and J by 0 bases. This CDR3 is 18 amino acids long. Germline CDR1 is SNHLY and CDR2 is FYNNEI. The CDR3 is CASSLYDRGPSMNTEAFF. The CDR3 DNA follows: TGTGCCAGCAGTCTCTACGACAGGGGGCCCTCAATGAACACTGAAGCTTTCTTT.